This TCR beta chain was captured by sequencing in a study of shared clonotypes between healthy human individuals. Findings of the study overall: It was only blood that was sampled, and tissue repertoires likely differ.

CD8 cells regarded as naive lacked CD45RO, were positively chosen for CCR7, and omitted terminally differentiated effector memory CD45RA+ cells. Comments on this clone: What it binds is not known.

The table came from immunoSEQ multiplex PCR; TCRdb's copy has only in-frame clones and leaves some out. The data hold about 2.1 million clones, with over 85% observed a single time. The sequence came from a man aged 18 to 35 in good health. Some clones in this sample may be carry-over from other donors' samples. Sequences were obtained from naive CD8+ T cells from PBMCs.

DNA for the CDR3: TGCGCCAGCAGCCAAGAACGTAGGGGTTGGCCCCAGCATTTT. Its protein product is CASSQERRGWPQHF. The rearrangement joins TRBV4-3 to TRBJ1-5; a weak D match, TRBD1 (5 bases). The CDR3 runs to 14 residues. Looked up from germline, CDR1 is LGHNA and CDR2 is YSLEER. The V and J ends lost 0 bases and 9 bases respectively, with 12 bases between them.